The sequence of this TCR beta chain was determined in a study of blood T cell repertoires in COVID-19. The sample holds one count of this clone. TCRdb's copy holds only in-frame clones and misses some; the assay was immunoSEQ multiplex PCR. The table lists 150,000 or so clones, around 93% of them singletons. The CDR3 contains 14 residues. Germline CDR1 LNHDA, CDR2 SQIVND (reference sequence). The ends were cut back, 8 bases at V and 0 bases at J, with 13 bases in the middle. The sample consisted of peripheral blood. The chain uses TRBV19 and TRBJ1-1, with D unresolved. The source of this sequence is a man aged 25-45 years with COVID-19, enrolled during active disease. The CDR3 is CASRNSPMNTEAFF. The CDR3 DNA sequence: TGTGCCAGTCGGAACAGCCCAATGAACACTGAAGCTTTCTTT.